The 28 T cell receptor beta chains given below trace back to one sample, sequenced in a study of blood T cell repertoires in COVID-19. Here immunoSEQ multiplex PCR was the method, and the copy in TCRdb shows in-frame clones only, minus some. The profile shows fewer than 110,000 clones, 89% of them singletons. Sequencing was carried out using peripheral blood. These receptors originate from a man in his forties with active or convalescent COVID-19.

The rearrangement links TRBV7-2 to TRBJ2-7; 7 nucleotides line up with TRBD1. Germline CDR1 and CDR2: SGHTA and FQGNSA. The CDR3 runs to 15 residues. V lost 2 bases to trimming and J lost 2 bases; unmatched junction nucleotides: 6. The CDR3 DNA reads as TGTGCCAGCAGCTTACGGGGACAGTTCCCCTACGAGCAGTACTTC. It yields the protein CASSLRGQFPYEQYF.

The gene calls are TRBV19 and TRBJ1-5, with D uncertain. Germline loops: CDR1 LNHDA, CDR2 SQIVND (reference sequence). V was pared by 7 bases and J by 2 bases, with 15 bases between. The length of the CDR3 is 15 residues. CDR3 loop: CASKVSAGGNQPQHF. Here the CDR3 DNA reads TGTGCCAGTAAAGTTTCCGCCGGAGGCAATCAGCCCCAGCATTTT.

The V and J genes are TRBV28 and TRBJ2-7; D gene unclear. Trimming stripped 3 bases from V and 0 bases from J, with 9 bases between. Per germline, CDR1 MDHEN and CDR2 SYDVKM. The CDR3 runs to 14 residues. Here the CDR3 reads CASSFPQVSYEQYF. The CDR3 DNA is TGTGCCAGCAGTTTCCCCCAGGTCTCCTACGAGCAGTACTTC.

The gene calls are TRBV7-9 and TRBJ2-7; 9 bases map to TRBD1. V was pared by 5 bases and J by 3 bases, with 5 bases of the junction left unmatched. The CDR3 has 14 amino acids. Germline-derived CDR1 and CDR2 are SEHNR and FQNEAQ (reference sequence). The CDR3 region has the DNA TGTGCCAGCAGCCCGCCGGGACAGGGCTACGAGCAGTACTTC. It specifies CASSPPGQGYEQYF. The whole variable domain, filled in from reference TRBV7-9 and TRBJ2-7, reads DTGVSQNPRHKITKRGQNVTFRCDPISEHNRLYWYRQTLGQGPEFLTYFQNEAQLEKSRLLSDRFSAERPKGSFSTLEIQRTEQGDSAMYLCASSPPGQGYEQYFGPGTRLTVT.

The V and J genes are TRBV29-1 and TRBJ1-1; D possibly corresponds to TRBD1 (6 bases). From germline, CDR1 is SQVTM and CDR2 ANQGSEA. The CDR3 is 12 amino acids. Trimming left V 3 bases short and J 5 bases short, with 10 bases between. The CDR3 DNA sequence: TGCAGCGTTGACCAGGGGTGGACTGAAGCTTTCTTT. Translating gives CSVDQGWTEAFF.

V gene TRBV18 combines with J gene TRBJ1-2; D gene uncertain. Germline V gene lookup returns CDR1 KGHSH and CDR2 LQKENI. CDR3 length: 12 amino acids. Trimming took off 3 bases at V and 10 bases at J, with 12 bases between the two ends. The CDR3 DNA sequence: TGTGCCAGCTCACCGACGGGTGGGTCCTACACCTTC. Protein product: CASSPTGGSYTF.

V usage is TRBV30 and J usage is TRBJ1-4, with D perhaps matching TRBD1 (5 bases). The V end was cut by 2 bases, the J end by 11 bases, with 21 bases between. The germline V gene has CDR1 GTSNPN and CDR2 SVGIG (reference sequence). The CDR3 sequence is 15 residues long. The CDR3 DNA reads as TGTGCCTGGAGTCCCCGAGGGAGGGGAGAGGGCAAACTGTTTTTT. Amino acid sequence: CAWSPRGRGEGKLFF.

The chain links TRBV11-2 to TRBJ2-7, with 8 bases lining up with TRBD1. The germline V gene has CDR1 SGHAT and CDR2 FQNNGV. The CDR3 contains 15 residues. Unmatched junction bases numbered 10, after V lost 6 bases and J lost 3 bases. The CDR3, as DNA: TGTGCCAGCAGGAAACTCCGGGACAGGAACTACGAGCAGTACTTC. Protein product: CASRKLRDRNYEQYF. Combining the CDR3 with reference TRBV11-2 and TRBJ2-7 gives the whole variable domain EAGVAQSPRYKIIEKRQSVAFWCNPISGHATLYWYQQILGQGPKLLIQFQNNGVVDDSQLPKDRFSAERLKGVDSTLKIQPAKLEDSAVYLCASRKLRDRNYEQYFGPGTRLTVT.

J is TRBJ2-5 and V is TRBV5-4; D not resolved. CDR1 is SGHNT and CDR2 is YYREEE in the germline V gene (reference sequence). V lost 0 bases and J lost 2, with 14 bases in between. CDR3 length: 16 residues. The CDR3 DNA is TGTGCCAGCAGCTTGGGAACAATTCGAGGACAAGAGACCCAGTACTTC. Amino acid sequence: CASSLGTIRGQETQYF.

The chain links TRBV12-5 to TRBJ1-1; D is unresolved. V was cut by 0 bases and J by 5 bases, with 10 bases left in between. This CDR3 has 14 amino acids. Germline CDR1 and CDR2: LGHNT and FRNRAP. The CDR3 nucleotides are TGTGCTAGTGGTTTGGTACTCAGGTGGACTGAAGCTTTCTTT. It specifies CASGLVLRWTEAFF.

This sequence joins TRBV4-3 and TRBJ2-1, with 7 bases that match TRBD2. This CDR3 has 15 residues. J was trimmed by 9 bases and V by 2 bases; bases with no gene match: 10. From germline, CDR1 is LGHNA and CDR2 YSLEER. The CDR3 DNA is TGCGCCAGCAGCCAATCCCTAGCGGCTGGCGGTGAGCAGTTCTTC. It encodes CASSQSLAAGGEQFF.

The rearrangement joins TRBV12-3 or TRBV12-4 to TRBJ2-7, with TRBD2 as a possible D gene (7 bases). Trimming took off 11 bases at V and 4 bases at J, with 12 bases between the two ends. The CDR3 is 11 amino acids. The CDR3 spells CAAGGRYEQYF. CDR3 bases: TGTGCCGCCGGGGGGCGGTACGAGCAGTACTTC.

This clone was recorded only once. DNA of the CDR3: TGTGCCAGCAGTTTATGGGGGCCCAACTATGGCTACACCTTC. Translated, it gives CASSLWGPNYGYTF. The chain couples TRBV28 to TRBJ1-2, with D possibly TRBD1 on 5 matching bases. The germline V gene encodes CDR1 MDHEN and CDR2 SYDVKM. The CDR3 covers 14 residues. V was cut by 0 bases and J by 2 bases, with 7 bases left in between.

V gene TRBV18 combines with J gene TRBJ2-7; no definite D call. Germline V gene lookup returns CDR1 KGHSH and CDR2 LQKENI. This CDR3 is 14 amino acids long. Trimming stripped 0 bases from V and 2 bases from J, with 8 bases between. CDR3 sequence: CASSPPQVPYEQYF. DNA for the CDR3: TGTGCCAGCTCACCACCCCAGGTGCCCTACGAGCAGTACTTC.

The J gene is TRBJ2-7, the V gene TRBV5-1, with D unclear. CDR1 and CDR2 from the germline V gene are SGHRS and YFSETQ. The length of the CDR3 is 13 residues. V was clipped by 0 bases and J by 4 bases, with 8 bases between them. The CDR3 is CASSLGLYYEQYF. The CDR3 DNA follows: TGCGCCAGCAGCTTGGGGCTGTATTACGAGCAGTACTTC.

The chain links TRBV6-2 or TRBV6-3 to TRBJ1-1, with a weak D call TRBD1 (6 bases). There are 14 residues in the CDR3. In germline, CDR1 is MNHEY, CDR2 SVGEGT. V gave up 4 bases and J gave up 5 bases, with 14 bases separating them. Written as DNA, the CDR3 is TGTGCCAGCAGTTTCACGCAGGGGTGGACTGAAGCTTTCTTT. As protein: CASSFTQGWTEAFF.

The count of this clone is one. This chain links TRBV5-8 with TRBJ1-1; maybe TRBD1 (5 bases). The V end lost 3 bases, the J end lost 0 bases, and 15 bases lay between the germline ends. This CDR3 comprises 16 residues. From germline, CDR1 is SGHTS and CDR2 YDEGEE. The CDR3 DNA sequence: TGTGCCAGCAGCTCCCTGTATGGGGGGATGAACACTGAAGCTTTCTTT. Protein sequence: CASSSLYGGMNTEAFF.

The gene calls are TRBV7-2 and TRBJ1-4; D gene ambiguous. V dropped 4 bases and J dropped 0 bases, with 9 bases sitting between them. In germline, CDR1 is SGHTA, CDR2 FQGNSA. The CDR3 spans 15 residues. This CDR3 reads CASSSSAATNEKLFF. The CDR3 DNA reads as TGTGCCAGCAGCTCATCCGCGGCAACTAATGAAAAACTGTTTTTT. Complete variable domain (other parts from reference TRBV7-2 and TRBJ1-4): GAGVSQSPSNKVTEKGKDVELRCDPISGHTALYWYRQSLGQGLEFLIYFQGNSAPDKSGLPSDRFSAERTGGSVSTLTIQRTQQEDSAVYLCASSSSAATNEKLFFGSGTQLSVL.

The chain carries TRBV19 and TRBJ1-5; the D gene is possibly TRBD1 (5 bases). Trimming removed 5 bases at V and 7 bases at J, with 21 bases between. The CDR3 sequence is 16 residues long. The germline gives CDR1 LNHDA, CDR2 SQIVND (reference sequence). The CDR3: CASSFSIQAAGQPQHF. The CDR3 DNA reads TGTGCCAGTAGTTTCTCAATACAGGCCGCAGGGCAGCCCCAGCATTTT.

This clone was counted a few times. The chain carries TRBV5-4 and TRBJ1-2; TRBD1 agrees at 8 bases. The CDR3 is made up of 15 amino acids. Germline V gene sequence: CDR1 SGHNT, CDR2 YYREEE (reference sequence). V lost 3 bases, J lost 1 base, and 5 bases stayed unmatched. The CDR3 coding sequence is TGTGCCAGCAGCTCTACAGGGGGAGGTAACTATGGCTACACCTTC. Protein: CASSSTGGGNYGYTF.

This clone was observed once. V and J are TRBV5-1 and TRBJ2-3, with 9 nucleotides matching TRBD2. Germline lookup yields CDR1 SGHRS and CDR2 YFSETQ. This CDR3 is 16 amino acids long. V lost 0 bases and J lost 5; bases outside the gene matches: 7. The CDR3 loop is CASSLVAGVRVDTQYF. The CDR3 DNA sequence: TGCGCCAGCAGCTTGGTAGCGGGAGTTCGGGTAGATACGCAGTATTTT.

CDR3 DNA: TGTGCCAGCAGCCCTATCACAGGGAAGGGCGTGAACACTGAAGCTTTCTTT. The encoded protein is CASSPITGKGVNTEAFF. The chain combines TRBV6-2 or TRBV6-3 with TRBJ1-1; a possible D gene is TRBD1 (6 bases). The CDR3 runs 17 residues. With 6 bases removed from V and 0 bases from J, the gap between germline ends came to 20 bases. CDR1 and CDR2 (germline): MNHEY, SVGEGT.

The table lists this clone with a few counts. This rearrangement joins TRBV27 to TRBJ1-5, with D perhaps matching TRBD1 (5 bases). The CDR3 runs to 14 residues. V lost 3 bases and J lost 4, with 10 bases in between. Germline V lookup: CDR1 MNHEY, CDR2 SMNVEV (reference sequence). The chain's CDR3 is CASSFSGGNQPQHF. The CDR3 DNA reads as TGTGCCAGCAGTTTTAGTGGGGGGAATCAGCCCCAGCATTTT.

This sequence joins TRBV28 and TRBJ1-2; 10 bases align to TRBD1. In germline, CDR1 is MDHEN, CDR2 SYDVKM. CDR3 length equals 15 residues. J was trimmed by 2 bases and V by 3 bases; bases with no gene match: 3. In DNA form, the CDR3 reads TGTGCCAGCAGTTTTCCGGGACAGGGGAACTATGGCTACACCTTC. It specifies CASSFPGQGNYGYTF.

The chain uses TRBV19 and TRBJ1-5; 7 nucleotides match TRBD1. The germline V gene has CDR1 LNHDA and CDR2 SQIVND (reference sequence). V was pared by 4 bases and J by 7 bases, with 7 bases of the junction left unmatched. The CDR3 totals 14 residues. The CDR3 protein is CASSKMTGKQPQHF. CDR3 nucleotides: TGTGCCAGTAGTAAAATGACAGGGAAGCAGCCCCAGCATTTT. The entire variable domain, with the rest obtained from reference TRBV19 and TRBJ1-5, is as follows: DGGITQSPKYLFRKEGQNVTLSCEQNLNHDAMYWYRQDPGQGLRLIYYSQIVNDFQKGDIAEGYSVSREKKESFPLTVTSAQKNPTAFYLCASSKMTGKQPQHFGDGTRLSIL.

For the CDR3, the DNA is TGTGCCAGCAGCCCTCAGACAGGGTCCTACGAGCAGTACTTC. This sequence encodes CASSPQTGSYEQYF. The V gene is TRBV7-7, the J gene TRBJ2-7; TRBD1 matches 7 bases. Germline CDR1 is SSHAT and CDR2 is FNYEAQ (reference sequence). This CDR3 comprises 14 residues. V shed 5 bases, J shed 1 base, and the junction held 5 bases outside the gene matches.

The gene calls are TRBV5-1 and TRBJ2-7, with 8 bases aligning to TRBD1. V lost 2 bases, J lost 2 bases, and 3 bases stayed unmatched. The CDR3 spans 14 residues. Per germline, CDR1 SGHRS and CDR2 YFSETQ. This CDR3 reads CASSLRTGTYEQYF. CDR3 in DNA: TGCGCCAGCAGCTTAAGGACAGGGACCTACGAGCAGTACTTC.

The chain uses TRBV7-2 and TRBJ2-7, with TRBD2 as a possible D gene (6 bases). V was shortened by 1 base and J by 3 bases, with 10 bases between the two germline ends. The CDR3 is made up of 14 amino acids. Germline V lookup: CDR1 SGHTA, CDR2 FQGNSA. The CDR3 sequence is CASSLVGGVYEQYF. CDR3 sequence (DNA): TGTGCCAGCAGCTTAGTCGGAGGGGTCTACGAGCAGTACTTC.